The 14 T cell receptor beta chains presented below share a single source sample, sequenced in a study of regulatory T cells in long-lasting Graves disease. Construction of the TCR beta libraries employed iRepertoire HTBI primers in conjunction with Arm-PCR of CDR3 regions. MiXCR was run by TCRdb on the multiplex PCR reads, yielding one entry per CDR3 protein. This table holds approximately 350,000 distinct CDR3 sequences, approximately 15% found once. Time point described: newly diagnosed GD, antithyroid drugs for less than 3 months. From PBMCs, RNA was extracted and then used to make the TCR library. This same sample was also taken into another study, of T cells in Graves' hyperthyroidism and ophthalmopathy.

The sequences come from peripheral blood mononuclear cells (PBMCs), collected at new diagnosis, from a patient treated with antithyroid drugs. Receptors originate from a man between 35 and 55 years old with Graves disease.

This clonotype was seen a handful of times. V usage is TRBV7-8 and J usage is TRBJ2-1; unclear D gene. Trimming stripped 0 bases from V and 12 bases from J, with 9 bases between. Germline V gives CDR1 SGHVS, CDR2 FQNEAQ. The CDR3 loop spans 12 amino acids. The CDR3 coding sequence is TGTGCCAGCAGCTTAGCGCCTCGCGGGCAGTTCTTC. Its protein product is CASSLAPRGQFF.

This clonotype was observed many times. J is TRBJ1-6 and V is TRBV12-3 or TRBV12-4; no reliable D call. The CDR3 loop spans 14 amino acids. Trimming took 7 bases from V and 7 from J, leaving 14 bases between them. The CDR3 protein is CASTLDGPNSPLHF. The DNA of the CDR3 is TGTGCCAGCACCCTGGACGGACCGAATTCACCCCTCCACTTT.

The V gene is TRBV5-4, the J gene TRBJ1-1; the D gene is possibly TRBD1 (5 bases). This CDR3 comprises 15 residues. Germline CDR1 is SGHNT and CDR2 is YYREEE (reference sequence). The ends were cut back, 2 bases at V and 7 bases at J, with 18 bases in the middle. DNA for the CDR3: TGTGCCAGCAGCTTTGGGGGGATAGTGACGGGTGAAGCTTTCTTT. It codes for CASSFGGIVTGEAFF.

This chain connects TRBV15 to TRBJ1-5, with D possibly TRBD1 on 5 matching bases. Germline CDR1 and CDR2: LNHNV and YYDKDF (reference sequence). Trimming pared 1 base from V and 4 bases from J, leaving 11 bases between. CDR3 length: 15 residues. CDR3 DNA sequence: TGTGCCACCAGCAGAGCCAGGGAGGGGAATCAGCCCCAGCATTTT. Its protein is CATSRAREGNQPQHF. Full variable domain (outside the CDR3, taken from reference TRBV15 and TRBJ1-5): DAMVIQNPRYQVTQFGKPVTLSCSQTLNHNVMYWYQQKSSQAPKLLFHYYDKDFNNEADTPDNFQSRRPNTSFCFLDIRSPGLGDTAMYLCATSRAREGNQPQHFGDGTRLSIL.

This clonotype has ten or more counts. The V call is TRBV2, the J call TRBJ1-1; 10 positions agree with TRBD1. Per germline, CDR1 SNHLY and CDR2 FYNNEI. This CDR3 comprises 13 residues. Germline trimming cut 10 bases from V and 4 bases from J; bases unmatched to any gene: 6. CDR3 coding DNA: TGTGCCACCCACGGGACAGGGGTCACTGAAGCTTTCTTT. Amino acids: CATHGTGVTEAFF.

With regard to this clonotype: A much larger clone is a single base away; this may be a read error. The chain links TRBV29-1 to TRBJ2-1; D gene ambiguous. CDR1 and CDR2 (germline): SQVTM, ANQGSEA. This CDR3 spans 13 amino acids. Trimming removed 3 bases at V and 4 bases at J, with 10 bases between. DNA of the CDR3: TGCAGCGTTGATGGCAGACGATACAATGAGCAGTTCTTC. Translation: CSVDGRRYNEQFF.

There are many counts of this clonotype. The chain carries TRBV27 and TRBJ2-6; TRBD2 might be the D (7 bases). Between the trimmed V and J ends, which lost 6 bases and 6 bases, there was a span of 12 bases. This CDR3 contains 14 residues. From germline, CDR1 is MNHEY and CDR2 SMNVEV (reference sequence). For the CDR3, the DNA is TGTGCCAGCAGGAGAGGGGGGGTGGCCAACGTCCTGACTTTC. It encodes CASRRGGVANVLTF.

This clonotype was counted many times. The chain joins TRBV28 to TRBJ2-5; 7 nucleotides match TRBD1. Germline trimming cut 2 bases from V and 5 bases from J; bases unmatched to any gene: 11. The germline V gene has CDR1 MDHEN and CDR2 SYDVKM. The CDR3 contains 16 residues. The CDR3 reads CASSLRDRELGETQYF. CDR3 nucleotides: TGTGCCAGCAGTTTAAGAGACAGGGAGCTTGGGGAGACCCAGTACTTC. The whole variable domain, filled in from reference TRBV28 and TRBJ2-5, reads DVKVTQSSRYLVKRTGEKVFLECVQDMDHENMFWYRQDPGLGLRLIYFSYDVKMKEKGDIPEGYSVSREKKERFSLILESASTNQTSMYLCASSLRDRELGETQYFGPGTRLLVL.

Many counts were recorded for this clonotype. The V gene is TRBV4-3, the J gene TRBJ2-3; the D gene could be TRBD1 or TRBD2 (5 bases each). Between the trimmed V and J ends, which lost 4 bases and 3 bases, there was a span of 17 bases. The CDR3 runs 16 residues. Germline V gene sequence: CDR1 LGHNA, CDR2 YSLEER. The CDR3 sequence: CASSLEAGRETDTQYF. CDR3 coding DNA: TGCGCCAGCAGCCTCGAAGCAGGCAGGGAGACAGATACGCAGTATTTT.

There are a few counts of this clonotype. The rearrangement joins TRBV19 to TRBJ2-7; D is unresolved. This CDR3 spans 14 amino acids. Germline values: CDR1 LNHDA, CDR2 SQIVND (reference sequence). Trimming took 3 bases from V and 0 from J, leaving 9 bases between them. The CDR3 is CASSIYVPSYEQYF. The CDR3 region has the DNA TGTGCCAGTAGTATCTACGTCCCCTCCTACGAGCAGTACTTC.

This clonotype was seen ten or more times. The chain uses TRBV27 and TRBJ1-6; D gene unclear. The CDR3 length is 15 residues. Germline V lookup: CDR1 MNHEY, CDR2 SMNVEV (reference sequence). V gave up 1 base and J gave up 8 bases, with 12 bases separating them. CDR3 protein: CASSLYGQAYSPLHF. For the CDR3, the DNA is TGTGCCAGCAGTTTATACGGCCAGGCGTATTCACCCCTCCACTTT.

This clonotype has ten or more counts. The CDR3 region has the DNA TGTGCCAGCAGCCCCTTCGGGCGGGGGCTGGCCGGGGAGCTGTTTTTT. Protein: CASSPFGRGLAGELFF. This rearrangement joins TRBV7-2 to TRBJ2-2; possibly TRBD2 for D (7 bases). V gave up 5 bases and J gave up 6 bases, with 19 bases separating them. CDR1 and CDR2 from the germline V gene are SGHTA and FQGNSA. There are 16 residues in the CDR3.

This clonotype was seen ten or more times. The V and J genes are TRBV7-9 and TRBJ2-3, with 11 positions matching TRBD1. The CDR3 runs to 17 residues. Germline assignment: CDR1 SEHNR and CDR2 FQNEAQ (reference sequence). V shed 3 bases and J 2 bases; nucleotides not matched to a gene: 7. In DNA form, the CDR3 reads TGTGCCAGCAGCTTGGCGGACAGGGGGCCGGACACAGATACGCAGTATTTT. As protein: CASSLADRGPDTDTQYF.

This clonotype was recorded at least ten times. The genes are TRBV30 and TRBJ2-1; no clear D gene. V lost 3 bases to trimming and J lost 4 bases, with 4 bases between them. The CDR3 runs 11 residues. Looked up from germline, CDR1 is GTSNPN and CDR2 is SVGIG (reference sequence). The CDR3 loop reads CAWRRYNEQFF. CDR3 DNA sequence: TGTGCCTGGAGACGTTACAATGAGCAGTTCTTC.